A selection of T cell receptor beta chains follows, all from one sample in a study of OX40 agonist ivuxolimab in advanced cancers. Libraries were prepared by immunoSEQ multiplex PCR; TCRdb keeps only in-frame clonotypes and omits some of them. The sample has more than 50,000 clones, 91% seen once. The material was CD4+ or CD8+ T cells sorted from blood, obtained in a trial of the OX40 agonist ivuxolimab. These receptors were collected from an adult with an advanced solid tumor such as melanoma, head and neck, liver or kidney cancer. CDR3s leave out the opening cysteine and the closing phenylalanine or tryptophan.

TRBV27	TRBJ1-2	ASSSLQGQGRYGYT
TRBV15	TRBJ2-2	ATSNEQSLNTGELF
TRBV7-9	TRBJ2-7	ASSPGQGYLYEQY
TRBV7-9	TRBJ2-7	ASSPPGSYEQY
TRBV11-2	TRBJ1-2	ASSLARTGISLDYGYT
TRBV15	TRBJ1-2	ATWDARYGYT
TRBV6-6	TRBJ1-3	ASSSDGNSGNTIY
TRBV19	TRBJ1-1	ASTGEGASAEAF
TRBV4-1	TRBJ2-7	ASSSTARGYHEQY
TRBV20-1	TRBJ2-1	SAKRVNEQF
TRBV5-5	TRBJ2-7	ASSTGGYEQY
TRBV15	TRBJ1-2	ATSIDQANYGYT
TRBV6-5	TRBJ2-7	ASSYFSGNSYEQY
TRBV5-5	TRBJ1-2	ASSLDSPGVYGYT
TRBV11-2	TRBJ2-3	ASSLSPSTDTQY
TRBV9	TRBJ1-1	ASSGGGTEAF
TRBV6-6	TRBJ2-7	ASSYQGIYEQY
TRBV19	TRBJ2-7	ASSLYSGGHYEQY
TRBV10-3	TRBJ2-1	AISENLANEQF
TRBV28	TRBJ1-1	ASSFDVRSEAF
TRBV5-6	TRBJ2-3	ASSLSTDTQY
TRBV19	TRBJ2-7	ASSAPTGPYEQY
TRBV7-7	TRBJ2-2	ASSPGTGARTGELF
TRBV5-6	TRBJ1-2	ASSLGSGNNGYT
TRBV2	TRBJ2-7	ASLGSHSYEQY
TRBV6-1	TRBJ1-1	ASSYGLRNTEAF
TRBV9	TRBJ2-3	ASSLGGHHTDTQY
TRBV10-1	TRBJ2-5	ASSESDGRERKY
TRBV28	TRBJ2-6	ASSLRGPGANVLT
TRBV12-5	TRBJ1-5	ASGLPTGGSNQPQH
TRBV2	TRBJ1-2	ARGDTVYGYT
TRBV5-1	TRBJ2-7	ASRYDRAGEQY
TRBV4-2	TRBJ2-3	ASSQEGRDSTDTQY
TRBV4-2	TRBJ2-1	ASSQDGSVQEQF
TRBV15	TRBJ2-3	ATSGDGASTDTQY
TRBV6-5	TRBJ1-2	ASSLGPYGYT
TRBV5-1	TRBJ2-5	ASSLVGYQETQY
TRBV28	TRBJ2-7	ASSLPPGQPYEQY
TRBV15	TRBJ2-7	ATRETGQDSYEQY
TRBV27	TRBJ2-1	ASSLRAGVLGDEQF
TRBV10-3	TRBJ1-2	AISVGSPGQDFYGYT
TRBV27	TRBJ1-1	ASMVGGATEAF
TRBV7-9	TRBJ1-4	ASSLLLQGGEKLF
TRBV27	TRBJ2-6	ASSTPYRAGANVLT
TRBV6-5	TRBJ1-2	ASTNGLYGYT
TRBV30	TRBJ2-5	AWSPGTGILETQY
TRBV19	TRBJ1-6	ASSIGQSAYNSPLH
TRBV2	TRBJ1-2	ASSDGDTSGYT
TRBV5-1	TRBJ1-2	ASSLGAPGLFNYGYT
TRBV5-3	TRBJ1-2	ASSYPSTAGDGYT
TRBV7-9	TRBJ2-1	ASSLGVPNEQF
TRBV10-3	TRBJ2-5	AISSGGASETQY
TRBV11-2	TRBJ1-1	ASSLPHTEAF
TRBV7-9	TRBJ2-1	ASSLLTSGAKDEQF
TRBV7-8	TRBJ2-5	ASSLGATGGETQY
TRBV6-1	TRBJ1-1	ASSLRAENTEAF
TRBV5-1	TRBJ1-2	ASSLDTGDGYT
TRBV2	TRBJ2-7	ASSAGQAYEQY
TRBV29-1	TRBJ1-1	SVEKGAGAF